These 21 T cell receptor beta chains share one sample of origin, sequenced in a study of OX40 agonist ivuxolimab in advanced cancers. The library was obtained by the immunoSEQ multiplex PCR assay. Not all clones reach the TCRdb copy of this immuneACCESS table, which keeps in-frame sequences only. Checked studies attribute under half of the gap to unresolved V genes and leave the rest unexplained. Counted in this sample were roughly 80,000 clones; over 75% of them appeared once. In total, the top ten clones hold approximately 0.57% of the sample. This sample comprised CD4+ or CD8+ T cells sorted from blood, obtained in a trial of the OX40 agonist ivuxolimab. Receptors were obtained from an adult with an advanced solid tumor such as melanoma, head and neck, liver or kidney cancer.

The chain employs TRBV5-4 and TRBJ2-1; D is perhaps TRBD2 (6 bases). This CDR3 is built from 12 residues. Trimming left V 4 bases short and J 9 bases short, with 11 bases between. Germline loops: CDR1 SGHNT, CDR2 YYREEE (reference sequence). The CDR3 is CASSRELLEQFF. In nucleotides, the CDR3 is TGTGCCAGCAGCCGGGAGTTGCTTGAGCAGTTCTTC.

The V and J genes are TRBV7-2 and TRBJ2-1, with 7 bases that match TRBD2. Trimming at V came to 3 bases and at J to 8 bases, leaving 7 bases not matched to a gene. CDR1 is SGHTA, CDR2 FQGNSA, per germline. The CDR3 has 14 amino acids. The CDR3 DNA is TGTGCCAGCAGCTTGGGGGGGAGCTCACATGAGCAGTTCTTC. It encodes CASSLGGSSHEQFF.

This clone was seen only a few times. The CDR3 sequence is CASSLNSMNTEAFF. The DNA for the CDR3 is TGTGCCAGCAGCTTGAACTCCATGAACACTGAAGCTTTCTTT. The chain couples TRBV7-8 to TRBJ1-1; D unresolved. The CDR3 totals 14 residues. The germline V gene encodes CDR1 SGHVS and CDR2 FQNEAQ. Trimming shortened V by 3 bases and J by 0 bases, and 8 bases separated the two germline ends.

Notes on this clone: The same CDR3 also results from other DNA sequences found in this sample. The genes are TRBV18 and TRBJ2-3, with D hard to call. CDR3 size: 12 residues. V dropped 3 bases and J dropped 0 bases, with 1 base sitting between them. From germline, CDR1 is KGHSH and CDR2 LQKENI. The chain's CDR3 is CASSPSTDTQYF. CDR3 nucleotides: TGTGCCAGCTCACCTAGCACAGATACGCAGTATTTT.

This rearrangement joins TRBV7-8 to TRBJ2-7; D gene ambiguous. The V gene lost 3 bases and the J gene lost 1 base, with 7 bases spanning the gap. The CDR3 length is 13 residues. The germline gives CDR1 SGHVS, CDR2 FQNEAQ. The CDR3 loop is CASSLRPSYEQYF. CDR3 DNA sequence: TGTGCCAGCAGCTTGAGACCTTCCTACGAGCAGTACTTC.

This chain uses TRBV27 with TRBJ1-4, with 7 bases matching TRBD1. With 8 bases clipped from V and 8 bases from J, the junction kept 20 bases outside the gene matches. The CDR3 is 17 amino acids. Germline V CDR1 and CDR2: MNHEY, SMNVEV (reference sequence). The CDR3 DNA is TGTGCCAGCCCTGAAGGAAATAGGACAGGTGGTCGCGAAAAACTGTTTTTT. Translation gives CASPEGNRTGGREKLFF.

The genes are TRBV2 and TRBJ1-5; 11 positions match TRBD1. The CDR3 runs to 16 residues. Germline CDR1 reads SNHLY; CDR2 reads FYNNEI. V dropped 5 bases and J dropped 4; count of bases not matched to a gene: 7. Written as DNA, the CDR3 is TGTGCCAGCAGTCCCGGACAGGGGGCGTATAATCAGCCCCAGCATTTT. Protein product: CASSPGQGAYNQPQHF.

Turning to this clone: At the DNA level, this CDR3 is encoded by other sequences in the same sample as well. CDR3 sequence (DNA): TGTGCCAGCAGCCAACGACAGGGGATGAACACTGAAGCTTTCTTT. Translated: CASSQRQGMNTEAFF. This chain links TRBV7-2 with TRBJ1-1; TRBD1 matches at 8 bases. Germline CDR1 and CDR2: SGHTA and FQGNSA. This CDR3 region has 15 residues. The V segment lost 5 bases and the J segment 0 bases; nucleotides outside the gene matches: 5.

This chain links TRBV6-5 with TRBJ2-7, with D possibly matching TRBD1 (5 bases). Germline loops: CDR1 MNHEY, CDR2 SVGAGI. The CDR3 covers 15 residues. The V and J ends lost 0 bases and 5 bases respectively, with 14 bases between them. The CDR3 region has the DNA TGTGCCAGCAGTTACTCGATCTCACCCAGGGACGAGCAGTACTTC. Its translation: CASSYSISPRDEQYF.

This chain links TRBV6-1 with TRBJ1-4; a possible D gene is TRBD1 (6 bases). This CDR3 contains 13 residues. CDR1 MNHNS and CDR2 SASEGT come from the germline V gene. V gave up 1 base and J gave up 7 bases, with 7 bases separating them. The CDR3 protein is CASSEVRGEKLFF. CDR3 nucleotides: TGTGCCAGCAGTGAAGTCAGGGGTGAAAAACTGTTTTTT.

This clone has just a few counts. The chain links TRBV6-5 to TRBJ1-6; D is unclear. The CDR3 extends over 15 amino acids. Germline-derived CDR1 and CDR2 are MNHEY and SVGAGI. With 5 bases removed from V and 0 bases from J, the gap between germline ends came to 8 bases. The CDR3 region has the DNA TGTGCCAGCAGTCCCCGGGCCTCCTATAATTCACCCCTCCACTTT. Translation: CASSPRASYNSPLHF.

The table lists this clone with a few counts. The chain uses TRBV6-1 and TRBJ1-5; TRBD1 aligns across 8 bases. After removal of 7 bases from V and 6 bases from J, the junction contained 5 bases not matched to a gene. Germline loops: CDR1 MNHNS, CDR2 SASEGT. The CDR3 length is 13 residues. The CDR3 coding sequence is TGTGCCAGCACTTCGGACAGGGCTCAGCCCCAGCATTTT. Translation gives CASTSDRAQPQHF.

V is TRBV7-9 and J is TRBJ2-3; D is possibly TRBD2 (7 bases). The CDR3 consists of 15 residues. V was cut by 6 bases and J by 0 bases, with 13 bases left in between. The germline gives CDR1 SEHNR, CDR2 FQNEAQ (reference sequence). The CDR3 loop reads CASRQGGGSTDTQYF. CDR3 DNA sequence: TGTGCCAGCAGACAAGGGGGGGGCAGCACAGATACGCAGTATTTT.

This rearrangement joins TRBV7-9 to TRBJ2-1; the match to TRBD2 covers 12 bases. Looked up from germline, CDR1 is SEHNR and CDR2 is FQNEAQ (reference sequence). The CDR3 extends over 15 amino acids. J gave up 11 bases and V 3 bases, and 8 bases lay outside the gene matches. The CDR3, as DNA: TGTGCCAGCAGCTTGACTAGCGGGGGACCAATGAAGCAGTTCTTC. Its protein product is CASSLTSGGPMKQFF.

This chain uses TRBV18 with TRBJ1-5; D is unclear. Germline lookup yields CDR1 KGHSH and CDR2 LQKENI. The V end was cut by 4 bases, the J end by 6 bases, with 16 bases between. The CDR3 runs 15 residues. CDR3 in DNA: TGTGCCAGCTCACTAAACGGTGGCAGTAGTCAGCCCCAGCATTTT. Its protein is CASSLNGGSSQPQHF.

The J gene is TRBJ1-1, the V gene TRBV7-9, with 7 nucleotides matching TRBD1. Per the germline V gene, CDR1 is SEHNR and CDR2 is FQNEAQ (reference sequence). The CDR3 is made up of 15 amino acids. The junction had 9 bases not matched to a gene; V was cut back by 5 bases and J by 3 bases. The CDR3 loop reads CASSDRTGMDTEAFF. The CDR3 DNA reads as TGTGCCAGCAGCGACAGGACAGGTATGGACACTGAAGCTTTCTTT.

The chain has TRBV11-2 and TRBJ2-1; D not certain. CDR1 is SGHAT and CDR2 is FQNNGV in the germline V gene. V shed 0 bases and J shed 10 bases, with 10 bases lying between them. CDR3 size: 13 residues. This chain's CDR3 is CASSLDWAGEQFF. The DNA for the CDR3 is TGTGCCAGCAGCTTAGATTGGGCTGGGGAGCAGTTCTTC. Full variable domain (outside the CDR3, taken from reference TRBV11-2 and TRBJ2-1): EAGVAQSPRYKIIEKRQSVAFWCNPISGHATLYWYQQILGQGPKLLIQFQNNGVVDDSQLPKDRFSAERLKGVDSTLKIQPAKLEDSAVYLCASSLDWAGEQFFGPGTRLTVL.

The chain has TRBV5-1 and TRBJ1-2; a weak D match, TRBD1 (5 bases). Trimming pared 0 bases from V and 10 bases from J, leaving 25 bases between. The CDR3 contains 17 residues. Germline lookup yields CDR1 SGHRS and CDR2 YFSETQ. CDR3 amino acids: CASSLDPPGRSRFYYTF. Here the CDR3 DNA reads TGCGCCAGCAGCTTGGACCCCCCGGGACGGAGCCGTTTCTACTACACCTTC.

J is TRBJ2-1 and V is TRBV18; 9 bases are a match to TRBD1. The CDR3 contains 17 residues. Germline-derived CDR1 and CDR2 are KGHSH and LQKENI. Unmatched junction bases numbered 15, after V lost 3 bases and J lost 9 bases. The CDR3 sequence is CASSPFQQGAPLSEQFF. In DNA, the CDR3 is TGTGCCAGCTCACCTTTCCAACAGGGGGCGCCTTTGAGTGAGCAGTTCTTC. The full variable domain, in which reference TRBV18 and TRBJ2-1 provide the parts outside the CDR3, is NAGVMQNPRHLVRRRGQEARLRCSPMKGHSHVYWYRQLPEEGLKFMVYLQKENIIDESGMPKERFSAEFPKEGPSILRIQQVVRGDSAAYFCASSPFQQGAPLSEQFFGPGTRLTVL.

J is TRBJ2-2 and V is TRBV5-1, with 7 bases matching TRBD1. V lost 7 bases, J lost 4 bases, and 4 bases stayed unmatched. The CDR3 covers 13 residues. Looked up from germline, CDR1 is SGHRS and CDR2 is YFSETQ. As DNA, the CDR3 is TGCGCCAGCGGAAACAGGGGCACCGGGGAGCTGTTTTTT. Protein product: CASGNRGTGELFF.

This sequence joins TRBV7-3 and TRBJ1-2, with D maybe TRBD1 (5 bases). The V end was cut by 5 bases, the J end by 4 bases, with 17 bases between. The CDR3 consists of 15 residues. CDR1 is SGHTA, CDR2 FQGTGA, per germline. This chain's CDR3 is CASSPQGDLSYGYTF. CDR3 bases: TGTGCCAGCAGCCCCCAAGGGGACTTGAGCTATGGCTACACCTTC.